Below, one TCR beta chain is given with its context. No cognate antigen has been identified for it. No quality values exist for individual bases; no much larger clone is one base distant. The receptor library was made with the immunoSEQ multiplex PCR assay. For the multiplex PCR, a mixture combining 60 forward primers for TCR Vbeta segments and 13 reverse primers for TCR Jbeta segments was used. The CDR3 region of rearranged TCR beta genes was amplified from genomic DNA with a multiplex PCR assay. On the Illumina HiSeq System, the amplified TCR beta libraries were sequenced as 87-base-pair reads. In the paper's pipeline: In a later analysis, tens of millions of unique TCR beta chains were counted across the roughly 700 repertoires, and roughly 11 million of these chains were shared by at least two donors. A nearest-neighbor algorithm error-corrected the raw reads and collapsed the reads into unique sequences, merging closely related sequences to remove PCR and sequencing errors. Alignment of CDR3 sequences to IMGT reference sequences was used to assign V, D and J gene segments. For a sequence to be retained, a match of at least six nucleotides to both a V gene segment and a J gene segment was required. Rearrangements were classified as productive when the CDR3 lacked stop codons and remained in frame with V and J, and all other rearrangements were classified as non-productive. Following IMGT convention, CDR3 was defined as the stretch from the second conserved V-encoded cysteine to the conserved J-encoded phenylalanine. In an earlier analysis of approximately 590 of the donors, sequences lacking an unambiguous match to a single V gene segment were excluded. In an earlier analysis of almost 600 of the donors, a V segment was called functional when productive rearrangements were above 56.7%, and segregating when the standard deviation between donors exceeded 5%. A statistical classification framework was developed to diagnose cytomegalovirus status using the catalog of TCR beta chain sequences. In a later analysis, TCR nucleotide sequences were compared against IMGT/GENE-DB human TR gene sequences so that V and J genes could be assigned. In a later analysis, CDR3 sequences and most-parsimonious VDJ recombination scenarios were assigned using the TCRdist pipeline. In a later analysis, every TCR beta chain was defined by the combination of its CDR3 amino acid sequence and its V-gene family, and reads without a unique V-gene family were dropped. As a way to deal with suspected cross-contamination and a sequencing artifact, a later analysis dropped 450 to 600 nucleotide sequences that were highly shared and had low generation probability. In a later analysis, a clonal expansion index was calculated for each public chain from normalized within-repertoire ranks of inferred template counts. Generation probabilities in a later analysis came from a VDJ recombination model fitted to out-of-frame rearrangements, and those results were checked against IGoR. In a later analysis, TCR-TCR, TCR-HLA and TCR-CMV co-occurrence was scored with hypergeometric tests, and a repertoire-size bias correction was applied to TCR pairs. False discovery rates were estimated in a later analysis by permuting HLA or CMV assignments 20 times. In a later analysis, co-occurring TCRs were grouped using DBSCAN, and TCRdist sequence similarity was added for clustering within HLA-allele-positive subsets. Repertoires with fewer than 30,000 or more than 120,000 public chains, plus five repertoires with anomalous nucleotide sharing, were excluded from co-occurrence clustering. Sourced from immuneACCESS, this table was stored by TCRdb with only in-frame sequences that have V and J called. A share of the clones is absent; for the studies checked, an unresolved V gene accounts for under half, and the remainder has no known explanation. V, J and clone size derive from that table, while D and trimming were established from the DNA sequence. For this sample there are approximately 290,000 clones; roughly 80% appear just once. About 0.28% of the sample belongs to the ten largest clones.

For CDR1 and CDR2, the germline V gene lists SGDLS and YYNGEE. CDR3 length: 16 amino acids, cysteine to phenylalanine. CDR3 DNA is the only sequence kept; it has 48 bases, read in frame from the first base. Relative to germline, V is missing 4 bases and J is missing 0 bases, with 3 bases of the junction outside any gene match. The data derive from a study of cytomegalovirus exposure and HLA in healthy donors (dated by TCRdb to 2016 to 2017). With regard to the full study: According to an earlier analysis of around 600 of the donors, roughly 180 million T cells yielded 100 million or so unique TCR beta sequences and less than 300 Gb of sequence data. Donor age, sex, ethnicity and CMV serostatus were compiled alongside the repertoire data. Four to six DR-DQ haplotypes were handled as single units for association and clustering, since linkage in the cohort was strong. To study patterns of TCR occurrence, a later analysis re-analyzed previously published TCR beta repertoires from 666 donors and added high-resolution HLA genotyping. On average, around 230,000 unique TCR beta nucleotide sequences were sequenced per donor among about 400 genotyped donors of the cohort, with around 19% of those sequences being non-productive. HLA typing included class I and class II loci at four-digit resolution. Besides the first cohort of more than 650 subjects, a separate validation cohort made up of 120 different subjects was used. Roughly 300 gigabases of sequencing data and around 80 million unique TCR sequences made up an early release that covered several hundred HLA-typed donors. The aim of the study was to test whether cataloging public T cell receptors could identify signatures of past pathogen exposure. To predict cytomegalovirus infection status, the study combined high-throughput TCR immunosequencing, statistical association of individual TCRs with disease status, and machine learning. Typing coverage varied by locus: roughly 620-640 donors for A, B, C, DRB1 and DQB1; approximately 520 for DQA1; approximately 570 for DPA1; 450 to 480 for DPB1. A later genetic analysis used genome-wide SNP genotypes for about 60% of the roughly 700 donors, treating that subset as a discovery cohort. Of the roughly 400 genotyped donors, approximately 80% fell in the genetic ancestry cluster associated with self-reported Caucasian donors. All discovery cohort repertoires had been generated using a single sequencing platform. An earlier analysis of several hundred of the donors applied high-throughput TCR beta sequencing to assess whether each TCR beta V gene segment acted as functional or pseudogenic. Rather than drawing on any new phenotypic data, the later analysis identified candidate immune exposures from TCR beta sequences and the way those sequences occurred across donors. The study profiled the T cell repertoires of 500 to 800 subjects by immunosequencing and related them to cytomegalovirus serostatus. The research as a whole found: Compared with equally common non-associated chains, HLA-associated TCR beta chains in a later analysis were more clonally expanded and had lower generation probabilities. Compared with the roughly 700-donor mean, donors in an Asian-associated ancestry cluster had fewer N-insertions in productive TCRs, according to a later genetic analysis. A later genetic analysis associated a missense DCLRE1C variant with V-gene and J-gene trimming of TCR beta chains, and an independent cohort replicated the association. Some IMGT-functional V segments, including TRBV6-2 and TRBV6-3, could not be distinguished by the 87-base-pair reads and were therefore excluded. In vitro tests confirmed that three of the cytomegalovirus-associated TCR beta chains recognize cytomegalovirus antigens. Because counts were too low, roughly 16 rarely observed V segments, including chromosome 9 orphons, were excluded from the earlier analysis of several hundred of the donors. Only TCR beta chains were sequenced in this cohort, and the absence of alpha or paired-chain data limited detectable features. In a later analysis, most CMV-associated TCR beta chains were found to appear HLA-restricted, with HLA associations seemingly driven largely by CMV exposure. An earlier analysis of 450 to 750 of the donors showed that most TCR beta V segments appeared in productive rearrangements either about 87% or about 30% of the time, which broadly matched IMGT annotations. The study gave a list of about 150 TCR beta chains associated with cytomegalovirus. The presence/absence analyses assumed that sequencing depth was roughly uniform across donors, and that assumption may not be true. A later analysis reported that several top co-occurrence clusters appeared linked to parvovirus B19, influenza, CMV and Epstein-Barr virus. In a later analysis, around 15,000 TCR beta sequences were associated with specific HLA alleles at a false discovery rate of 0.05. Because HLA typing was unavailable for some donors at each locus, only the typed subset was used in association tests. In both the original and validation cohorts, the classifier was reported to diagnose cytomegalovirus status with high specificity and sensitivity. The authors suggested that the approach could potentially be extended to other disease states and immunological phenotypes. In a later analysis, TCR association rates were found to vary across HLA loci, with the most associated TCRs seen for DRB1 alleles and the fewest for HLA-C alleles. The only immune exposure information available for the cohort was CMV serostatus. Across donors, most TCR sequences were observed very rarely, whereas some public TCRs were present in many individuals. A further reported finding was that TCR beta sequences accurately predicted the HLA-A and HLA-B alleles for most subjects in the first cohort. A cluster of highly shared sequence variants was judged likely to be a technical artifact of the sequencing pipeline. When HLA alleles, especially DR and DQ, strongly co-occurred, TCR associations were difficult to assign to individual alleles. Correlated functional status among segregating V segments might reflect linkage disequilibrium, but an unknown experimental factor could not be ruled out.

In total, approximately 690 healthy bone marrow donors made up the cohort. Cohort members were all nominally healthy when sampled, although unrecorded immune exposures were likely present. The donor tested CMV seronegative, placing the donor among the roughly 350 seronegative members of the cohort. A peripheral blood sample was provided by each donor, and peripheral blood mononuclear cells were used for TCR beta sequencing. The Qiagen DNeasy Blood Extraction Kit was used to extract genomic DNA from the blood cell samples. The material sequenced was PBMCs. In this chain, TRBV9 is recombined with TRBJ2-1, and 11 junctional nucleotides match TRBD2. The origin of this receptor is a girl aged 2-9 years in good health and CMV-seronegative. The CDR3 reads CASSKGLADSYNEQFF. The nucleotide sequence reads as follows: TGTGCCAGCAGCAAGGGACTAGCGGACTCCTACAATGAGCAGTTCTTC.